The rows below give T cell receptor beta chains drawn from one sample of a study of OX40 agonist ivuxolimab in advanced cancers. Generated by immunoSEQ multiplex PCR, the TCRdb table keeps only in-frame clones and is missing some. The data hold 50,000 to 85,000 clones, with around 90% observed a single time. The material was CD4+ or CD8+ T cells sorted from blood, obtained in a trial of the OX40 agonist ivuxolimab. These receptors all stem from an adult with an advanced solid tumor such as melanoma, head and neck, liver or kidney cancer. Each CDR3 is given with its conserved first and last residue. A D gene is named only where the DNA matches it firmly. Where a row states a size, it is once, few, many or the class of an expanded clone; other rows omit it.

j_gene: TRBJ2-2
abundance: -
d_gene: TRBD1
v_gene: TRBV7-3
CDR3nt: TGTGCCAGCAGCATACAGGGGGCTCCCGGGGAGCTGTTTTTT
CDR3aa: CASSIQGAPGELFF

j_gene: TRBJ2-4
abundance: -
d_gene: -
v_gene: TRBV5-1
CDR3nt: TGCGCCAGCAGCTTGGCAAGCGTGGGGTCCAAAAACATTCAGTACTTC
CDR3aa: CASSLASVGSKNIQYF

j_gene: TRBJ2-7
abundance: -
d_gene: -
v_gene: TRBV29-1
CDR3nt: TGCAGCGTGCGCACCAGGGTATACCCCTACGAGCAGTACTTC
CDR3aa: CSVRTRVYPYEQYF

j_gene: TRBJ2-5
abundance: -
d_gene: -
v_gene: TRBV7-7
CDR3nt: TGTGCTAGCAGCTTCCGTAGAAGCGGCCAAGAGACCCAGTACTTC
CDR3aa: CASSFRRSGQETQYF

j_gene: TRBJ1-2
abundance: -
d_gene: -
v_gene: TRBV6-5
CDR3nt: TGTGCCAGCAGTTACCTTAAACAAAGTTTTAACTATGGCTACACCTTC
CDR3aa: CASSYLKQSFNYGYTF

j_gene: TRBJ2-7
abundance: -
d_gene: -
v_gene: TRBV7-2
CDR3nt: TGTGCCAGCAGTAGGCAGGGGACTTACGAGCAGTACTTC
CDR3aa: CASSRQGTYEQYF

j_gene: TRBJ1-1
abundance: -
d_gene: -
v_gene: TRBV25-1
CDR3nt: TGTGCCAGCAGTGTACGACAGGCTATGTCCGGAGCTTTCTTT
CDR3aa: CASSVRQAMSGAFF

j_gene: TRBJ2-5
abundance: -
d_gene: -
v_gene: TRBV7-3
CDR3nt: TGTGCCAGCAGCTTAGAGCTCCAAGAGACCCAGTACTTC
CDR3aa: CASSLELQETQYF

j_gene: TRBJ2-7
abundance: -
d_gene: -
v_gene: TRBV6-1
CDR3nt: TGTGCCGGTTCTACCCTCTACGAGCAGTACTTC
CDR3aa: CAGSTLYEQYF

j_gene: TRBJ1-1
abundance: -
d_gene: -
v_gene: TRBV25-1
CDR3nt: TGTGCCAGCACCCCCCCCCACTCGAACACTGAAGCTTTCTTT
CDR3aa: CASTPPHSNTEAFF

j_gene: TRBJ2-5
abundance: once
d_gene: -
v_gene: TRBV2
CDR3nt: TGTGCCAGCAGTTGGGGTGAGACCCAGTACTTC
CDR3aa: CASSWGETQYF

j_gene: TRBJ1-1
abundance: -
d_gene: -
v_gene: TRBV6-6
CDR3nt: TGTGCCAGCACCGAGGATAACATGAACACTGAAGCTTTCTTT
CDR3aa: CASTEDNMNTEAFF

j_gene: TRBJ1-2
abundance: -
d_gene: -
v_gene: TRBV7-9
CDR3nt: TGTGCCAGCAGCTTAGCGCTGGATGGCTACACCTTC
CDR3aa: CASSLALDGYTF

j_gene: TRBJ1-5
abundance: -
d_gene: -
v_gene: TRBV10-2
CDR3nt: TGCGCCAGCAGTGGTGGCATCCTCCGGGACCAAGATCAGCCCCAGCATTTT
CDR3aa: CASSGGILRDQDQPQHF

j_gene: TRBJ1-4
abundance: -
d_gene: TRBD1
v_gene: TRBV5-4
CDR3nt: TGTGCCAGCAGCTTGGAGGGACAGGAGCTTAATGAAAAACTGTTTTTT
CDR3aa: CASSLEGQELNEKLFF

j_gene: TRBJ2-2
abundance: -
d_gene: TRBD2
v_gene: TRBV5-6
CDR3nt: TGTGCCAGCAGCCTTAGCGGGAGGGGCCGCACCGGGGAGCTGTTTTTT
CDR3aa: CASSLSGRGRTGELFF

j_gene: TRBJ1-2
abundance: medium-sized
d_gene: -
v_gene: TRBV7-2
CDR3nt: TGTGCCAGCAGCTTACCAGGGGTGAGGGGCTACACCTTC
CDR3aa: CASSLPGVRGYTF

j_gene: TRBJ1-1
abundance: -
d_gene: -
v_gene: TRBV6-5
CDR3nt: TGTGCCAGCAGTTACCCCACGCGGTATGAAGCTTTCTTT
CDR3aa: CASSYPTRYEAFF

j_gene: TRBJ2-1
abundance: -
d_gene: TRBD2
v_gene: TRBV28
CDR3nt: TGTGCCAGCAGTCCCGGACTAGCGGGGGGGTATGAGCAGTTCTTC
CDR3aa: CASSPGLAGGYEQFF

j_gene: TRBJ2-1
abundance: -
d_gene: -
v_gene: TRBV7-2
CDR3nt: TGTGCCAGCAGCTTAGTAACCCCAACCTCGATGCAGTTCTTC
CDR3aa: CASSLVTPTSMQFF

j_gene: TRBJ2-7
abundance: -
d_gene: TRBD2
v_gene: TRBV5-6
CDR3nt: TGTGCCAGCAGCTCCGAACTAGCGGGAGGGCCCTACGAGCAGTACTTC
CDR3aa: CASSSELAGGPYEQYF

j_gene: TRBJ2-1
abundance: -
d_gene: TRBD1
v_gene: TRBV5-1
CDR3nt: TGCGCCAGCAGCCCGGGACAGTACGACAATGAGCAGTTCTTC
CDR3aa: CASSPGQYDNEQFF

j_gene: TRBJ2-7
abundance: -
d_gene: -
v_gene: TRBV27
CDR3nt: TGTGCCAGCACCCTACCGGGGGTATCCTACGAGCAGTACTTC
CDR3aa: CASTLPGVSYEQYF

j_gene: TRBJ1-2
abundance: -
d_gene: -
v_gene: TRBV5-1
CDR3nt: TGCGCCAGCAGCTTGTTGGAAGTACCCACGAGTGGCTACACCTTC
CDR3aa: CASSLLEVPTSGYTF

j_gene: TRBJ2-2
abundance: -
d_gene: TRBD1
v_gene: TRBV7-2
CDR3nt: TGTGCCAGCAGCAGGTCCGGGACAGGGTCGAACACCGGGGAGCTGTTTTTT
CDR3aa: CASSRSGTGSNTGELFF

j_gene: TRBJ2-1
abundance: -
d_gene: -
v_gene: TRBV6-5
CDR3nt: TGTGCCAGCAGTTCCCTCCATGAGCAGTTCTTC
CDR3aa: CASSSLHEQFF

j_gene: TRBJ2-3
abundance: few
d_gene: -
v_gene: TRBV29-1
CDR3nt: TGCAGCGTTGAGCCGCAAAGAGATACGCAGTATTTT
CDR3aa: CSVEPQRDTQYF

j_gene: TRBJ1-2
abundance: -
d_gene: -
v_gene: TRBV19
CDR3nt: TGTGCCAGTAGTATCTGGGGTCCTCTCAACTATGGCTACACCTTC
CDR3aa: CASSIWGPLNYGYTF

j_gene: TRBJ1-5
abundance: -
d_gene: -
v_gene: TRBV7-2
CDR3nt: TGTGCCAGCAGCCAGGGATGGGGAAGCAATCAGCCCCAGCATTTT
CDR3aa: CASSQGWGSNQPQHF

j_gene: TRBJ2-2
abundance: few
d_gene: TRBD1
v_gene: TRBV27
CDR3nt: TGTGCCAGCAGGCCCAGACAGGGGGGGGGCGGGGAGCTGTTTTTT
CDR3aa: CASRPRQGGGGELFF

j_gene: TRBJ2-1
abundance: -
d_gene: TRBD2
v_gene: TRBV9
CDR3nt: TGTGCCAGCAGCGTAGCTGCGGGAGGGGTCGATGAGCAGTTCTTC
CDR3aa: CASSVAAGGVDEQFF

j_gene: TRBJ2-7
abundance: -
d_gene: -
v_gene: TRBV4-1
CDR3nt: TGCGCCAGCCGAGGGGGGGATGGCGAGCAGTACTTC
CDR3aa: CASRGGDGEQYF

j_gene: TRBJ2-7
abundance: -
d_gene: -
v_gene: TRBV15
CDR3nt: TGTGCCACCAGCAGGGGGAGGACGAGCGAGCAGTACTTC
CDR3aa: CATSRGRTSEQYF

j_gene: TRBJ2-1
abundance: -
d_gene: TRBD2
v_gene: TRBV9
CDR3nt: TGTGCCAGCAGCGTAACTAGCGGGAATTTAAATGAGCAGTTCTTC
CDR3aa: CASSVTSGNLNEQFF

j_gene: TRBJ1-6
abundance: -
d_gene: -
v_gene: TRBV7-3
CDR3nt: TGTGCCATCGGCAGCCGAAATTCACCCCTCCACTTT
CDR3aa: CAIGSRNSPLHF

j_gene: TRBJ1-1
abundance: -
d_gene: -
v_gene: TRBV5-1
CDR3nt: TGCGCCAGCAGCTGGGGGGTCAACACTGAAGCTTTCTTT
CDR3aa: CASSWGVNTEAFF

j_gene: TRBJ1-1
abundance: once
d_gene: TRBD1
v_gene: TRBV7-9
CDR3nt: TGTGCCACCAGACAGGGAGGCACTGAAGCTTTCTTT
CDR3aa: CATRQGGTEAFF

j_gene: TRBJ1-2
abundance: -
d_gene: -
v_gene: TRBV4-1
CDR3nt: TGCGCCAGCGGCCAAGCTCGTTACCGACAGGACAGAGTGTATGGCTACACCTTC
CDR3aa: CASGQARYRQDRVYGYTF

j_gene: TRBJ1-4
abundance: -
d_gene: -
v_gene: TRBV6-1
CDR3nt: TGTGCCAGCACCGAGGGGGTGGAAAAACTGTTTTTT
CDR3aa: CASTEGVEKLFF

j_gene: TRBJ1-4
abundance: -
d_gene: TRBD1
v_gene: TRBV5-1
CDR3nt: TGCGCCAGCAGCCCTAGGACGGGACAGTCTCTGTTCGAAGAAAAACTGTTTTTT
CDR3aa: CASSPRTGQSLFEEKLFF

j_gene: TRBJ1-4
abundance: few
d_gene: -
v_gene: TRBV28
CDR3nt: TGTGCCAGCAGCTCCGGGACCTTGGAGGAAAAACTGTTTTTT
CDR3aa: CASSSGTLEEKLFF